This record concerns one T cell receptor (beta chain) sequence. The antigen remains undetermined. Cultured CD4+ T-cell DNA underwent Oncomine TCR Beta short-read sequencing. Via MiXCR, TCRdb re-called the PCR reads, giving one row per CDR3 protein. The sample yields about 19,000 distinct CDR3 sequences, approximately 53% seen once. These data belong to a study of vaccination and CD4 T cells after COVID-19. Findings of the study overall: SARS-CoV-2-reactive clonotypes rose nonsignificantly, with the median going from about 20 to 38.

Sample treatment: 10-day PBMC culture with coronavirus spike peptide pools or control peptides (ViraFEST assay). Half of the medium was exchanged for fresh IL-2 medium, first on day 3 and then on day 7. This receptor was identified in a human donor who had recovered from COVID-19. The sequenced material came from CD4+ T cells from blood, cultured in vitro.

CDR3 nucleotide sequence: TGCGCCCCGAAAGAGACCCAGTACTTC. It codes for CAPKETQYF. The chain links TRBV23-1 to TRBJ2-5; D is undetermined. TRBV23-1 is an ORF, and what it does is uncertain. V lost 11 bases, J lost 3 bases, and 4 bases lay in between. This CDR3 contains 9 residues.